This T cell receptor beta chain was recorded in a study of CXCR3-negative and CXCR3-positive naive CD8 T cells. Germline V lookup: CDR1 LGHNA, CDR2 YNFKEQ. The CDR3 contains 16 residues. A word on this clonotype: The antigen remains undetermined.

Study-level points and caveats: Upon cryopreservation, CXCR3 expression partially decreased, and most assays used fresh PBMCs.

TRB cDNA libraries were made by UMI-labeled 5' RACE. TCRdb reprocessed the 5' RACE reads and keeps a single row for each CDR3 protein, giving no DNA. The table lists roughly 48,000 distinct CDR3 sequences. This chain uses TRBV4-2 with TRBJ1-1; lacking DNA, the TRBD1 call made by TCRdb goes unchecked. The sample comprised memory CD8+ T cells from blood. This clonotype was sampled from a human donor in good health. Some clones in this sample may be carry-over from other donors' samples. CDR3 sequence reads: CASSQALDRGRTEAFF.